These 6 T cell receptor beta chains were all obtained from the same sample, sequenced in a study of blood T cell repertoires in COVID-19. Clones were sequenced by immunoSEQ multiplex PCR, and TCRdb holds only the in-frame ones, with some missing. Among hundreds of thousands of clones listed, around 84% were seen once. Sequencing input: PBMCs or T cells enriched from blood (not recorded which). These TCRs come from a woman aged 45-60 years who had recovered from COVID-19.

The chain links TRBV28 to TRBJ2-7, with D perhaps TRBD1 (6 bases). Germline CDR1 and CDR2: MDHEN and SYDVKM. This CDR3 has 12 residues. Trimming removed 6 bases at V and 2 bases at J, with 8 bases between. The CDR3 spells CASRGDTYEQYF. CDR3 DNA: TGTGCCAGCAGGGGGGACACCTACGAGCAGTACTTC.

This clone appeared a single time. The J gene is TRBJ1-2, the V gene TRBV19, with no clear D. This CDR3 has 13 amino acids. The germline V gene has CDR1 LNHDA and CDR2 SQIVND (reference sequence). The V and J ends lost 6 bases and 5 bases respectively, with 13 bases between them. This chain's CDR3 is CASSGDPVYGYTF. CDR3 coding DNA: TGTGCCAGTAGCGGAGACCCGGTTTATGGCTACACCTTC.

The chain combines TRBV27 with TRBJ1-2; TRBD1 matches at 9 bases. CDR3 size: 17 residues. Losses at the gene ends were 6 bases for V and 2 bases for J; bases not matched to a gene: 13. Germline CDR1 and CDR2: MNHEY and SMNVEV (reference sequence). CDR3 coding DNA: TGTGCCAGCAGCCAATCCGGGACAGGGAAGAAGAACTATGGCTACACCTTC. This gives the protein CASSQSGTGKKNYGYTF.

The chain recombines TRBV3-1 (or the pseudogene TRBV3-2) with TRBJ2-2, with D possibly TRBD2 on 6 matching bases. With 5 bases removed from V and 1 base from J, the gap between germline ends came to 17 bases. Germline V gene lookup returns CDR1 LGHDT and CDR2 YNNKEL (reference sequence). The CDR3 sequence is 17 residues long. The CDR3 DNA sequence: TGTGCCAGCAGCGACGCCCTGGCGGGGATGAACACCGGGGAGCTGTTTTTT. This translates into CASSDALAGMNTGELFF.

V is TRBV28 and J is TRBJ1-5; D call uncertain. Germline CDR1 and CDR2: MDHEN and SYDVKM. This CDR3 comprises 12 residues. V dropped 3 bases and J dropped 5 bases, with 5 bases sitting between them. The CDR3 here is CASSFRDQPQHF. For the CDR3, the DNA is TGTGCCAGCAGTTTCCGGGATCAGCCCCAGCATTTT. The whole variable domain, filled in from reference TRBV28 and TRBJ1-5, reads DVKVTQSSRYLVKRTGEKVFLECVQDMDHENMFWYRQDPGLGLRLIYFSYDVKMKEKGDIPEGYSVSREKKERFSLILESASTNQTSMYLCASSFRDQPQHFGDGTRLSIL.

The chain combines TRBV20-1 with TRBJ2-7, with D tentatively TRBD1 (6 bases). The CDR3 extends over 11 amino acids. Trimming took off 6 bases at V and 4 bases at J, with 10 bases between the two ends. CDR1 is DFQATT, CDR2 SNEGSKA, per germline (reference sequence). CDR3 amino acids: CSAPDRYEQYF. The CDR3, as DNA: TGCAGTGCCCCAGACAGGTACGAGCAGTACTTC.